Sequencing of this T cell receptor (beta chain) was carried out in a study of cytomegalovirus exposure and HLA in healthy donors (dated by TCRdb to the late 2010s). A note on the overall study: According to a later analysis, the approximately 120 validation repertoires were produced on the same platform as the roughly 720 repertoires of the first cohort. The study was designed to test whether signatures of past pathogen exposure could be identified by cataloging public T cell receptors. A separate validation cohort of 90 to 150 different subjects was used in addition to the 666-subject first cohort. To predict cytomegalovirus infection status, the study brought together high-throughput TCR immunosequencing, statistical association of individual TCRs with disease status, and machine learning. The investigation overall reported the following: A later analysis lacked HLA typing for the validation cohort, so it scored co-occurrence in that cohort across all 110 or so repertoires. Subsequent analysis determined that TCRs grouped into clusters in the first cohort also showed a tendency toward co-occurrence across the approximately 120 validation repertoires, and 94% of cluster scores exceeded 0. The authors suggested that the approach could potentially be extended to other disease states and immunological phenotypes. In the study, 164 TCR beta chains were listed as associated with cytomegalovirus. While some public TCRs were present in many individuals, most TCR sequences turned up only very rarely across donors. A few of the identified cytomegalovirus-associated TCR beta chains were confirmed in vitro to be specific for cytomegalovirus antigens. The classifier was reported to diagnose cytomegalovirus status with high specificity and sensitivity in both the original cohort and the validation cohort.

V loses 4 bases, J loses 11 bases, and the germline ends lie 14 bases apart. From the cysteine up to the phenylalanine, the CDR3 has a length of 12 residues. The CDR3 DNA has 36 bases and is translated from base 1. CDR1 and CDR2 are drawn from the germline V gene: SGHRS, YFSETQ. As to this clone: Its antigen remains unidentified. The record has no base qualities; no much larger clone is one base away.

Separate from the approximately 670-subject first cohort, the validation cohort of 95 to 150 subjects was the group to which the donors belonged. Library creation used the immunoSEQ multiplex PCR assay. The study's processing was this. To diagnose cytomegalovirus status from the catalog of TCR beta chain sequences, a statistical classification framework was built. Sourced from immuneACCESS, this table was stored by TCRdb with only in-frame sequences that have V and J called. A share of the clones is absent; for the studies checked, an unresolved V gene accounts for under half, and the remainder has no known explanation. That table is the source of V, J and clone size, and D and trimming were worked out from the DNA. The sample table holds 140,000 or so clones, of which roughly 89% were seen once. Jointly, the top ten make up about 9.9% of the sample.

This TCR was recovered from a woman under 30 in good health and CMV-seropositive. The chain is encoded by TRBV5-1 joined to TRBJ2-3, with TRBD1 as a weak D call on 5 bases. Sequenced input: PBMCs. The DNA is as follows: TGCGCCAGCAGCCGACCAGGGTTTCTGCAGTATTTT. Translation gives CASSRPGFLQYF.